In this sample, the clone carrying this T cell receptor (beta chain) turned up a few times. Its antigen is not identified. Per germline, CDR1 SGHRS and CDR2 YFSETQ. The V end lost 4 bases, the J end lost 0 bases, and 10 bases lay between the germline ends. The CDR3 length is 15 residues. This record belongs to a study of spatial heterogeneity in lung cancer. Study-wide background: Within raw reads, each unique TCR and UMI combination appeared on average more than ten times. General study points: Resection blood, more than follow-up blood, showed ubiquitous expanded tumor TCRs.

Time point specified: sample taken at primary tumor resection. Whole RNA, which was extracted from tumor, nontumor lung tissue or frozen PBMC, was sequenced without any cell sorting. Samples came from about 72 TRACERx patients with untreated early-stage lung cancer. Each TCR cDNA molecule bore a unique molecular identifier. Via MiXCR, TCRdb re-called the 5' RACE reads, giving one row per CDR3 protein. The sample holds about 92,000 distinct CDR3 sequences; roughly 12% are singletons and the top ten take about two fifths. Material: PBMCs, obtained at surgery. The chain joins TRBV5-1 to TRBJ1-4, with a possible D match to TRBD1 (5 bases). The receptor comes from a male donor with early-stage non-small cell lung cancer. The DNA for the CDR3 is TGCGCCAGCAGCACAGGACGGACAACTAATGAAAAACTGTTTTTT. It is translated as CASSTGRTTNEKLFF.